The TCR beta chain described here comes from a study of OX40 agonist ivuxolimab in advanced cancers. Points from the study as a whole: Expanded peripheral T cells had an undetermined antigen specificity.

A word on this clone: Its target is unknown. This sample includes further DNA sequences coding for the same CDR3.

Data came from immunoSEQ multiplex PCR; TCRdb stores just in-frame clones and leaves some out. The repertoire holds 68,000 or so clones, around 83% seen once, with almost 1.5% in the top ten. CDR3 length equals 15 residues. Germline V CDR1 and CDR2: SGHVS, FQNEAQ. Trimming removed 2 bases from V and 1 base from J, with 11 bases in between. V gene TRBV7-8 combines with J gene TRBJ2-5; D possibly corresponds to TRBD2 (5 bases). The TCR sequence derives from an adult with an advanced solid tumor such as melanoma, head and neck, liver or kidney cancer. Sequenced material: CD4+ or CD8+ T cells sorted from blood, taken in a trial of the OX40 agonist ivuxolimab. CDR3: CASSLKYRGQETQYF. Here the CDR3 DNA reads TGTGCCAGCAGCTTAAAGTACCGGGGCCAAGAGACCCAGTACTTC.